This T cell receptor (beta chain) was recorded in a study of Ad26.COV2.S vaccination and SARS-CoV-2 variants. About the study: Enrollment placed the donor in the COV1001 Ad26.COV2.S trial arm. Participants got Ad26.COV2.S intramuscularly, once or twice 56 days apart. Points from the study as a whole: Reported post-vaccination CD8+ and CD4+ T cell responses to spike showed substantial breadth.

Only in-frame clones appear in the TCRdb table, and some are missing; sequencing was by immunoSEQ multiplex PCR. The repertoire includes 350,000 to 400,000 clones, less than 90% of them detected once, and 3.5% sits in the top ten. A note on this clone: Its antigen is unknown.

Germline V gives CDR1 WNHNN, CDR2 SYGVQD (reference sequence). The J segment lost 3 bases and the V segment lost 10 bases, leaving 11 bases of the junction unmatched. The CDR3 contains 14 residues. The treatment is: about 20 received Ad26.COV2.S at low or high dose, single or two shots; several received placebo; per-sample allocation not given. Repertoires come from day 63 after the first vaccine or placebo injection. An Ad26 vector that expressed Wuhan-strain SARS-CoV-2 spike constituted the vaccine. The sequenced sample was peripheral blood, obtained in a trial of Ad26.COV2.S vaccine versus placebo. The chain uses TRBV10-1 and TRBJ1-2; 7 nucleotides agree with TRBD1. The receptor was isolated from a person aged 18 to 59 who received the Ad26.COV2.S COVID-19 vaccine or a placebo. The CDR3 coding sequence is TGCGCCACCGGCTTTTTAGACAGGGACTATGGCTACACCTTC. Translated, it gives CATGFLDRDYGYTF.